This T cell receptor (beta chain) emerged from a study of blood T cell repertoires in COVID-19. Overall study context: The origin of the acute and convalescent COVID-19 samples was the United States, Italy and Spain. T cells, B-cell-depleted T cells, or PBMCs provided the cDNA or gDNA that served as material.

Methods used by the authors: Reference gene primer amplification in the assay estimated nucleated cell counts. This table comes from immunoSEQ multiplex PCR, and its TCRdb copy is limited to in-frame clones, with some not included. V and J calls plus clone size are reproduced from that table; the DNA served to infer D and trimming. The table includes around 250,000 clones, about 91% detected once. The V gene's germline CDR1 is SGHNT and CDR2 YENEEA. V shed 4 bases and J shed 0 bases, with 7 bases lying between them. This CDR3 is 13 amino acids long. Sequencing was done on a sample of peripheral blood. This chain joins TRBV11-3 and TRBJ2-7; D not resolved. The clonotype was recovered from a woman aged 40 to 49 who had recovered from COVID-19. This chain's CDR3 is CASSSGDSYEQYV. Here the CDR3 DNA reads TGTGCCAGCAGCTCCGGAGACTCCTACGAGCAGTACGTC.